This is a list of T cell receptor beta chains from one sample in a study of blood T cell repertoires in COVID-19. Measured with immunoSEQ multiplex PCR; TCRdb has only the in-frame clones, and not every one. The repertoire holds 150,000 to 190,000 clones, with around 83% as singletons. Sequencing was done on a sample of peripheral blood. The receptor source for this set is a woman in her fifties or sixties with COVID-19, enrolled during active disease. Each CDR3 is given with its conserved first and last residue. The D gene is left open where the match is weak. Clone size is stated in some rows and not others, as once, few, many or a class when expanded.

length	D	J	V	size	DNA	CDR3
17	TRBD1	TRBJ1-2	TRBV4-1	NA	TGCGCCAGCAGCCAATTCGCCGGGACAGGGGGCAACTATGGCTACACCTTC	CASSQFAGTGGNYGYTF
18	TRBD2	TRBJ2-1	TRBV7-3	once	TGTGCCAGCAGCTTAAATAGACCGGGGCTAGCGGGATACAATGAGCAGTTCTTC	CASSLNRPGLAGYNEQFF
16	NA	TRBJ1-4	TRBV10-2	NA	TGCGCCAGCAGTGAGTCTCAGATGACAACTAATGAAAAACTGTTTTTT	CASSESQMTTNEKLFF
16	NA	TRBJ1-3	TRBV3-1/TRBV3-2	NA	TGTGCCAGCAGCCAAGGGCCAGGGACAACTGGAAACACCATATATTTT	CASSQGPGTTGNTIYF
16	TRBD2	TRBJ2-1	TRBV9	NA	TGTGCCAGCAGCCCGCGACTAGCGGGGTCCGCTGAAGAGCAGTTCTTC	CASSPRLAGSAEEQFF
13	NA	TRBJ1-6	TRBV14	NA	TGTGCCAGCGCAACAGTGGGGAGTTCACCCCTCCACTTT	CASATVGSSPLHF
14	TRBD1	TRBJ2-5	TRBV5-1	few	TGCGCCAGCAGCTTGGGAGGGGGCGGAGAGACCCAGTACTTC	CASSLGGGGETQYF
12	NA	TRBJ2-7	TRBV15	NA	TGTGCCACCAGCAGATCTTTCCGGGAGCAGTACTTC	CATSRSFREQYF
15	TRBD1	TRBJ1-5	TRBV6-5	NA	TGTGCCAGCAGTACGGACAGGTTTAGCAATCAGCCCCAGCATTTT	CASSTDRFSNQPQHF
14	NA	TRBJ1-2	TRBV7-9	NA	TGTGCCAGCAGCTACGAACAGCGGCTCGATGGCTACACCTTC	CASSYEQRLDGYTF
17	TRBD1	TRBJ1-2	TRBV3-1/TRBV3-2	NA	TGTGCCAGCAGCCGCCTCGGGACAGGGGGCGAGGGTGGTGGCTACACCTTC	CASSRLGTGGEGGGYTF
16	NA	TRBJ1-1	TRBV3-1/TRBV3-2	NA	TGTGCCAGCAGCCCCGTAGGGGTCACAGTGAACACTGAAGCTTTCTTT	CASSPVGVTVNTEAFF
16	NA	TRBJ2-1	TRBV7-9	NA	TGTGCCAGCAGCTTATTGGCTAGCATGAGTAGCAATGAGCAGTTCTTC	CASSLLASMSSNEQFF
16	TRBD2	TRBJ2-7	TRBV2	NA	TGTGCCAGCAGTGACATTCGACTAGCGGGAGTTTACGAGCAGTACTTC	CASSDIRLAGVYEQYF
14	TRBD2	TRBJ2-1	TRBV7-6	NA	TGTGCCAGCAGCTCTAGCGGGGGGTTGGATGAGCAGTTCTTC	CASSSSGGLDEQFF
13	NA	TRBJ1-3	TRBV12-3/TRBV12-4	NA	TGTGCCAGCAGTTTAGCGCTAGGAAACACCATATATTTT	CASSLALGNTIYF
14	NA	TRBJ1-2	TRBV9	few	TGTGCCAGCAGCGTAGACATAGGGGGAGATGGCTACACCTTC	CASSVDIGGDGYTF
16	TRBD1	TRBJ2-3	TRBV9	NA	TGTGCCAGCAGCGTAGCGACAGGGGGCGCAAAGGATACGCAGTATTTT	CASSVATGGAKDTQYF
12	NA	TRBJ1-1	TRBV3-1/TRBV3-2	NA	TGTGCCAGCAGCCAAGTGCGCACTGAAGCTTTCTTT	CASSQVRTEAFF
13	NA	TRBJ1-1	TRBV7-3	once	TGTGCCAGCAGCTATTGGAGGGACACTGAAGCTTTCTTT	CASSYWRDTEAFF
15	TRBD2	TRBJ2-4	TRBV27	NA	TGTGCCAGCAGTTGGACGGGAGGGCCGGAAAACATTCAGTACTTC	CASSWTGGPENIQYF
16	TRBD1	TRBJ1-2	TRBV3-1/TRBV3-2	NA	TGTGCCAGCAGCCAGAAAACGGGACAGGGAGTGGGTGGCTACACCTTC	CASSQKTGQGVGGYTF
13	NA	TRBJ1-1	TRBV7-8	NA	TGTGCCAGCAGCTTAGGGAGGGGAGGACGAGCTTTCTTT	CASSLGRGGRAFF
15	NA	TRBJ2-5	TRBV9	NA	TGTGCCAGCAGCGCTTCCTCTAGACCGGGGGAGACCCAGTACTTC	CASSASSRPGETQYF
17	TRBD1	TRBJ1-1	TRBV3-1/TRBV3-2	NA	TGTGCCAGCAGTCGTAGGACAGGGGGTTTGTCGGGTACTGAAGCTTTCTTT	CASSRRTGGLSGTEAFF
12	NA	TRBJ2-1	TRBV27	NA	TGTGCCAGCAGTTTAGGTGGACTAGAGCAGTTCTTC	CASSLGGLEQFF
15	NA	TRBJ1-4	TRBV4-1	few	TGCGCCAGCAGCCAAGATAGGACTTTTAACGAAAAACTGTTTTTT	CASSQDRTFNEKLFF
13	NA	TRBJ1-2	TRBV14	NA	TGTGCCAGCAGCTTTGACAGCTTCTATGGCTACACCTTC	CASSFDSFYGYTF
14	TRBD1	TRBJ1-1	TRBV9	few	TGTGCCAGCAGCGGGACAGGGGTCCCTGGTGAAGCTTTCTTT	CASSGTGVPGEAFF
15	NA	TRBJ1-1	TRBV19	NA	TGTGCCAGTAGTATGCAAGGACAGAAGAACACTGAAGCTTTCTTT	CASSMQGQKNTEAFF
14	NA	TRBJ1-1	TRBV15	NA	TGTGCCACCAGCGGGGGACGGGGGGACACTGAAGCTTTCTTT	CATSGGRGDTEAFF
16	NA	TRBJ1-1	TRBV5-4	NA	TGTGCCAGCAGCTTGGGGGCGGGGGTTGGAAACACTGAAGCTTTCTTT	CASSLGAGVGNTEAFF
16	NA	TRBJ1-5	TRBV4-1	NA	TGCGCCAGCAGCCAAGAGCAGGTATATAGCAATCAGCCCCAGCATTTT	CASSQEQVYSNQPQHF
15	TRBD1	TRBJ1-2	TRBV6-1	NA	TGTGCCAGCAGTGACGCGACAGGGTCTAACTATGGCTACACCTTC	CASSDATGSNYGYTF
16	TRBD1	TRBJ1-2	TRBV18	NA	TGTGCCAGCTCACCAACCACAGGACAGGGGAGCTATGGCTACACCTTC	CASSPTTGQGSYGYTF
13	NA	TRBJ1-5	TRBV7-9	NA	TGTGCCGGAGGGGGGGCCGGTGGTCAGCCCCAGCATTTT	CAGGGAGGQPQHF
16	TRBD2	TRBJ2-7	TRBV19	NA	TGTGCCAGTAGTATAAAGGACAGCGGGAGAATCTACGAGCAGTACTTC	CASSIKDSGRIYEQYF
13	NA	TRBJ1-1	TRBV3-1/TRBV3-2	NA	TGTGCCAGCAGCCAAAACAGGGAATTAGAAGCTTTCTTT	CASSQNRELEAFF
14	NA	TRBJ1-2	TRBV7-3	NA	TGTGCCAGCAGCCTCGCACAGGTGGACTATGGCTACACCTTC	CASSLAQVDYGYTF
13	NA	TRBJ1-4	TRBV6-6	NA	TGTGCCAGCAGTTACTTAACAGGCGAAAAACTGTTTTTT	CASSYLTGEKLFF
13	NA	TRBJ1-2	TRBV5-1	NA	TGCGCCAGCAGCCTTCTGACAGGCTATGGCTACACCTTC	CASSLLTGYGYTF
14	NA	TRBJ1-5	TRBV5-6	few	TGTGCCAGCAGCCTCGTGGGTGCTGGAGGTCCCCAGCATTTT	CASSLVGAGGPQHF
14	NA	TRBJ1-6	TRBV5-6	once	TGTGCCAGCAGCCCGCGGGGCCCGGGTTCACCCCTCCACTTT	CASSPRGPGSPLHF
14	NA	TRBJ1-1	TRBV5-5	NA	TGTGCCAGCAGCTTCACCCCCAGGGGAACTGAAGCTTTCTTT	CASSFTPRGTEAFF
14	TRBD1	TRBJ2-3	TRBV24-1	NA	TGTGCCACCAGTGATTACAGGGGGTCAGATACGCAGTATTTT	CATSDYRGSDTQYF
14	TRBD1	TRBJ1-3	TRBV19	NA	TGTGCCAGTAGTTTCGGACAGGGAGGAAACACCATATATTTT	CASSFGQGGNTIYF
17	TRBD1	TRBJ2-5	TRBV2	NA	TGTGCCAGCAGTGCAGAGGGACAGGGGAGATGGCAAGAGACCCAGTACTTC	CASSAEGQGRWQETQYF
13	TRBD1	TRBJ1-2	TRBV25-1	once	TGTGCCAGCAGTTCGGACAGGGACTATGGCTACACCTTC	CASSSDRDYGYTF
15	NA	TRBJ2-1	TRBV27	NA	TGTGCCAGCAGTAAGAGGAGGGAGAAGCAGCATGAGCAGTTCTTC	CASSKRREKQHEQFF
15	NA	TRBJ2-2	TRBV6-5	once	TGTGCCAGCAGTTACTCTTACATGAACACCGGGGAGCTGTTTTTT	CASSYSYMNTGELFF
15	NA	TRBJ1-3	TRBV9	NA	TGTGCCAGCAGCGAGACGGGAAGCTCTGGAAACACCATATATTTT	CASSETGSSGNTIYF
16	TRBD1	TRBJ1-2	TRBV5-1	NA	TGCGCCAGCAGCTTGGATCCGGGACAGGGAGGATATGGCTACACCTTC	CASSLDPGQGGYGYTF
13	TRBD1	TRBJ1-1	TRBV7-9	NA	TGTGCCAGCTTGGGGGACAGCCCTACTGAAGCTTTCTTT	CASLGDSPTEAFF
16	TRBD1	TRBJ2-5	TRBV5-1	once	TGCGCCAGCAGCGGTTCTGGACAGGGGAGGAAAGAGACCCAGTACTTC	CASSGSGQGRKETQYF
15	NA	TRBJ1-1	TRBV7-9	many	TGTGCCAGCAGCTCCGCCTGGGCCTCGAACACTGAAGCTTTCTTT	CASSSAWASNTEAFF
15	TRBD2	TRBJ2-1	TRBV7-3	NA	TGTGCCAGCAGCACCACTAGCGGGGTATACAATGAGCAGTTCTTC	CASSTTSGVYNEQFF